The sequence of this T cell receptor (beta chain) was determined in a study of blood T cells in healthy people across ages. This clonotype has more than one count but fewer than ten. What it recognizes is unknown. Study-level points and caveats: When set beside aged donors, long-lived donors presented more naive CD4+ cells and higher diversity.

Primed by a sample-barcoded 5' primer and a J-beta primer mix, a second PCR proceeded for about 7 to 11 cycles. TCRdb fed the 5' RACE reads into MiXCR, producing one record per CDR3 protein. The data hold roughly 560,000 distinct CDR3 sequences, with less than 25% observed a single time. These same data were also listed under a study on T cells of mothers and their children. That work states: A few healthy Caucasian mothers gave samples, and so did their six children. Input to cDNA synthesis comprised all extracted RNA, at a ratio of around 1.4 ug per 15 ul. Both sample barcodes and 2-4 random nucleotides came from the M1S primer of the second PCR.

The clonotype originates from a boy aged 5-17 years in good health. Input material: blood.

This CDR3 reads CAISERASGTDTQYF. The CDR3 DNA reads as TGTGCCATCAGTGAGCGGGCTAGCGGCACAGATACGCAGTATTTT. The chain combines TRBV10-3 with TRBJ2-3, with a weak D call TRBD2 (6 bases). The CDR3 has 15 amino acids. The ends were cut back, 2 bases at V and 1 base at J, with 10 bases in the middle. Germline lookup yields CDR1 ENHRY and CDR2 SYGVKD.